This T cell receptor (beta chain) was sequenced in a study of cytomegalovirus exposure and HLA in healthy donors. Notes on the study in general: Follow-up analysis found HLA locus-dependent TCR association rates, highest for DRB1 and lowest for HLA-C. Researchers reported in a later analysis that a missense DCLRE1C variant was tied to TCR beta V- and J-gene trimming.

With respect to this clone: Its target is not known.

This CDR3 is 14 amino acids long. Germline CDR1 and CDR2: LNHDA and SQIVND (reference sequence). V dropped 1 base and J dropped 5 bases, with 9 bases sitting between them. PCR involved 60 Vbeta and 13 Jbeta primers. The repertoire was sequenced with immunoSEQ multiplex PCR; TCRdb's copy has only in-frame clones and lacks some. Altogether about 130,000 clones are present, 80% being singletons, with the ten largest covering roughly 4%. This chain links TRBV19 with TRBJ2-1; TRBD2 is a possible D gene (5 bases). Sequenced material: PBMCs. This receptor was obtained from a woman in her thirties or forties in good health and CMV-seronegative. In DNA, the CDR3 is TGTGCCAGTAGTATAGGGACTTTCGACAATGAGCAGTTCTTC. Translating it yields CASSIGTFDNEQFF.